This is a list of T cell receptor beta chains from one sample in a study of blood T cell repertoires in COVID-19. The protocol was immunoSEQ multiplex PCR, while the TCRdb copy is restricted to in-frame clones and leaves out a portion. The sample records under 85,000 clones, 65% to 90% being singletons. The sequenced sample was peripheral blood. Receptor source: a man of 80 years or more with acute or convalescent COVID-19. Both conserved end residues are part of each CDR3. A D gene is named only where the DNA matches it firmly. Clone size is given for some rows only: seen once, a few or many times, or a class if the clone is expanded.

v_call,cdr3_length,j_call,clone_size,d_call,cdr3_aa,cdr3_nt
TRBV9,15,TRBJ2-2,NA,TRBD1,CASSVAGRGTGELFF,TGTGCCAGCAGCGTAGCTGGCAGGGGGACCGGGGAGCTGTTTTTT
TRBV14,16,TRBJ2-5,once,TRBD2,CASSPLAGDRQETQYF,TGTGCCAGCAGCCCTCTAGCGGGAGATCGACAAGAGACCCAGTACTTC
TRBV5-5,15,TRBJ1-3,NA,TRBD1,CASSVDRVVGNTIYF,TGTGCCAGCAGCGTGGACAGGGTCGTCGGAAACACCATATATTTT
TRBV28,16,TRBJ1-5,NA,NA,CASSLKGGGAAQPQHF,TGTGCCAGCAGTTTAAAGGGAGGGGGGGCGGCCCAGCCCCAGCATTTT
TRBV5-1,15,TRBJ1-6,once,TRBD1,CASSLDRGRGSPLHF,TGCGCCAGCAGCTTGGACAGGGGGCGCGGATCACCCCTCCACTTT
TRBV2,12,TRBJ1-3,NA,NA,CASSSEGNTIYF,TGTGCCAGCAGTTCCGAGGGAAACACCATATATTTT
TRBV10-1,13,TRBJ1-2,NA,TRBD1,CASSEDRGYGYTF,TGCGCCAGCAGTGAGGACAGGGGATATGGCTACACCTTC
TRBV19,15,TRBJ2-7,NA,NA,CASSRPSASSYEQYF,TGTGCCAGTAGTCGCCCGTCGGCTAGCTCCTACGAGCAGTACTTC
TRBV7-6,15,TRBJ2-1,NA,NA,CASSLVSSAYNEQFF,TGTGCCAGCAGCTTAGTGTCTAGCGCGTACAATGAGCAGTTCTTC
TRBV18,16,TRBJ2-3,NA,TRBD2,CASSPWTSGNTDTQYF,TGTGCCAGCTCACCCTGGACTAGCGGTAACACAGATACGCAGTATTTT
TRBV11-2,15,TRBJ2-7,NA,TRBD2,CASSLSGGSSYEQYF,TGTGCCAGCAGCCTTAGCGGGGGCAGCTCCTACGAGCAGTACTTC
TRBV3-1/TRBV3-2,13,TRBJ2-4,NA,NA,CASSQDSGNIQYF,TGTGCCAGCAGCCAAGATAGCGGAAACATTCAGTACTTC
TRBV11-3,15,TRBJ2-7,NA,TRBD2,CASSGLGTKHYEQYF,TGTGCCAGCAGCGGCTTAGGGACTAAACACTACGAGCAGTACTTC
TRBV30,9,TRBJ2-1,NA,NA,CAWQFESFF,TGTGCCTGGCAGTTTGAATCGTTCTTC
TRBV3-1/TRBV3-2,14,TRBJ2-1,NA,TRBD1,CASSYRGFFNEQFF,TGTGCCAGCAGCTACAGGGGGTTTTTCAATGAGCAGTTCTTC
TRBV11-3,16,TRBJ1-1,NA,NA,CASSLEGRGGHTEAFF,TGTGCCAGCAGCTTAGAGGGTAGGGGGGGGCACACTGAAGCTTTCTTT
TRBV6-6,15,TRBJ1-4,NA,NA,CASGDPGLDNEKLFF,TGTGCCAGCGGTGATCCAGGTTTGGATAATGAAAAACTGTTTTTT